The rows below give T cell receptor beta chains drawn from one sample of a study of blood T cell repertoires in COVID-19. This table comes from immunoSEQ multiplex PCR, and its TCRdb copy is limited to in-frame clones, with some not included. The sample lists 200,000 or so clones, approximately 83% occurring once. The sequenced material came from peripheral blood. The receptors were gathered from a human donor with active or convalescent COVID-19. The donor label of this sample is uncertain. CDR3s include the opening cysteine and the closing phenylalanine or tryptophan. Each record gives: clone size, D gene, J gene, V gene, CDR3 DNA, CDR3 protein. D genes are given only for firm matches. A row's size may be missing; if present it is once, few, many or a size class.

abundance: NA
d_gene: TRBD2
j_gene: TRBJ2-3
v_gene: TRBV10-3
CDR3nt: TGTGCCATCAGCCCAAATAGCGGGGCTCTCACCCGTCTCTCTAGCACAGATACGCAGTATTTT
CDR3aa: CAISPNSGALTRLSSTDTQYF

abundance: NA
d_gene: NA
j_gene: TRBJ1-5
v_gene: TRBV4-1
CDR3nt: TGCGCCAGCAGCCAAGTGAGGGGGGGTTGGAATCAGCCCCAGCATTTT
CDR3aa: CASSQVRGGWNQPQHF

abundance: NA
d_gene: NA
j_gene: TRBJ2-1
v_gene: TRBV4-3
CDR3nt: TGCGCCAGCAGCCAAGATAGGGGGACAAGAGGCTGGATGGGTGAGCAGTTCTTC
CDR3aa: CASSQDRGTRGWMGEQFF

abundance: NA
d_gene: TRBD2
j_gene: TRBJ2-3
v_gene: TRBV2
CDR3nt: TGTGCCAGCAGGGTCGGACTAGCGGGAACAGATACGCAGTATTTT
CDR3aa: CASRVGLAGTDTQYF

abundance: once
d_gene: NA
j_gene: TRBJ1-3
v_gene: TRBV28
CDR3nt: TGTGCCGGGGGGACGGGCGCAGCTGGAAACACCATATATTTT
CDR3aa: CAGGTGAAGNTIYF

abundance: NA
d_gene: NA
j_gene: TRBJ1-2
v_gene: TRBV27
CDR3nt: TGTGCCAGCTCCCTCTCGGGAGTAGGGGGCTACACCTTC
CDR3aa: CASSLSGVGGYTF

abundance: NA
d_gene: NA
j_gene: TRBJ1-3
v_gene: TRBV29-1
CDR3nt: TGCAGCGTTGAAGACCCCATGGGGGCTGGGGTAGACACCATATATTTT
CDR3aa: CSVEDPMGAGVDTIYF

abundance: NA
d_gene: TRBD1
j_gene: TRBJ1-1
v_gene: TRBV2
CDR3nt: TGTGCCAGCAGAGGCTCATACCGGGACAGGGGGCTGAACACTGAAGCTTTCTTT
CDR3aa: CASRGSYRDRGLNTEAFF

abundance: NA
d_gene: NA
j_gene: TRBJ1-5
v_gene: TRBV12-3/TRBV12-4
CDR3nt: TGTGCCAGCAGTTTTCAGAGGAATCAGCCCCAGCATTTT
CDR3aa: CASSFQRNQPQHF

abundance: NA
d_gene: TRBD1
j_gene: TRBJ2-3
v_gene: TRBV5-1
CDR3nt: TGCGCCAGCAGCTCGGGACAGGATGGAGATACGCAGTATTTT
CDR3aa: CASSSGQDGDTQYF

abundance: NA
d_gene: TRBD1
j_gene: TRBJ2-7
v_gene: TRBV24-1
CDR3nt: TGTGCCACCAGTGATTGGGGACAGGGTTCCTACGAGCAGTACTTC
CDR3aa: CATSDWGQGSYEQYF

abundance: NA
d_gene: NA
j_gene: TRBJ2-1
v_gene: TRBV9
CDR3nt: TGTGCCAGCAGCCCCCCAGTTCCGGGGTCCTACAATGAGCAGTTCTTC
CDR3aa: CASSPPVPGSYNEQFF

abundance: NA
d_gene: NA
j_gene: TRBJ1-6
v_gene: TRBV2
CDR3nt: TGTGCCAGCGGGGAGGTGGGGGATTCACCCCTCCACTTT
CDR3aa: CASGEVGDSPLHF

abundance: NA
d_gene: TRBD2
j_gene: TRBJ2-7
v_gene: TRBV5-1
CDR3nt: TGCGCCAGCAGATCCCAACTAGCGGGACTTGGGGACGAGCAGTACTTC
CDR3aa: CASRSQLAGLGDEQYF

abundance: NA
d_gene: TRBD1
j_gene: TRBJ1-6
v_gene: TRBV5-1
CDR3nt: TGCGCCAGCAGCTTAAGACAGGGTGGGAATTCACCCCTCCACTTT
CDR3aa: CASSLRQGGNSPLHF

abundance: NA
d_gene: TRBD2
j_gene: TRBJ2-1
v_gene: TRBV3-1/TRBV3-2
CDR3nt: TGTGCCAGCAGCCAAGCTGGCGGGAGTAGGGGAAATGAGCAGTTCTTC
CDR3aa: CASSQAGGSRGNEQFF

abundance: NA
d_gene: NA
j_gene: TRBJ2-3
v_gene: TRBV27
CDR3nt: TGTGCCAGCAGTTTCGGACTGTACGGAACAGATACGCAGTATTTT
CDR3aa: CASSFGLYGTDTQYF

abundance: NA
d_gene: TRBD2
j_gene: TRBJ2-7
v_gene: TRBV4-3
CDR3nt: TGCGCCAGCAGCCAAGAATCGTCGGGGGGGCGTTACGAGCAGTACTTC
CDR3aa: CASSQESSGGRYEQYF

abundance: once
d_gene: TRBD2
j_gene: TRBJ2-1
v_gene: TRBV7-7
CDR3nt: TGTGCTAGCAGCTTAGCTAGCGGGAGTAGGAATGAGCAGTTCTTC
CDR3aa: CASSLASGSRNEQFF

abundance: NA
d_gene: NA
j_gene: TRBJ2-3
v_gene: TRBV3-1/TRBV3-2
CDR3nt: TGTGCCAGCAGCCAAGATTCCCACTTGGGGCACACAGATACGCAGTATTTT
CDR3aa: CASSQDSHLGHTDTQYF

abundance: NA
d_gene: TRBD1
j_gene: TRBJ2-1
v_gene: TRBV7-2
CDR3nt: TGTGCCAGCAGCAAAAGAAAATGGGACAGGGGCAATGAGCAGTTCTTC
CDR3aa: CASSKRKWDRGNEQFF

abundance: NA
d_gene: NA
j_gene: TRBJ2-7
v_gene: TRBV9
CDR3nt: TGTGCCAGCAGCGTAGTAGGGGGCTCCTACGAGCAGTACTTC
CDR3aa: CASSVVGGSYEQYF

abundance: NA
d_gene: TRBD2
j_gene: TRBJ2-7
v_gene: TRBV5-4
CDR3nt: TGTGCCAGCACCGTCCCGGGACTAGCGGCCGTCACAGGCGAGCAGTACTTC
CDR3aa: CASTVPGLAAVTGEQYF

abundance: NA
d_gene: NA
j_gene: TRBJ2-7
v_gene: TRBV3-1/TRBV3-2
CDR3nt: TGTGCCAGCAGCCATGGCCGCTACGAGCAGTACTTC
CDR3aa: CASSHGRYEQYF

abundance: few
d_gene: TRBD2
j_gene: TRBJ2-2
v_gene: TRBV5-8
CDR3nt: TGTGCCAGCAGCTTAGGAGCGGGAGGCACCGGGGAGCTGTTTTTT
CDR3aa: CASSLGAGGTGELFF

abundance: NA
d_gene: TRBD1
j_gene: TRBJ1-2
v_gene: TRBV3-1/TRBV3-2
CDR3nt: TGTGCCAGCAGCCAAGATTTGCCCAGGGGGAACTATGGCTACACCTTC
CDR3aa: CASSQDLPRGNYGYTF

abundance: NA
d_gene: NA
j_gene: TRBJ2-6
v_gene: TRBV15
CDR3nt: TGTGCCACCAGCGGACAGACAAATGGGGCCAACGTCCTGACTTTC
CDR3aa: CATSGQTNGANVLTF

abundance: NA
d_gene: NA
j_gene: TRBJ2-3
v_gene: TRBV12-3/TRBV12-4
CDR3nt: TGTGCCAGCAGTTTACGAGATACGCAGTATTTT
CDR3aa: CASSLRDTQYF

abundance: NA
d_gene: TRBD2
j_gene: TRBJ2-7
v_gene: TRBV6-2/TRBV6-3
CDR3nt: TGTGCCAGCAGTTGGACTAGCGGGAAAACCTACGAGCAGTACTTC
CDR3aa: CASSWTSGKTYEQYF

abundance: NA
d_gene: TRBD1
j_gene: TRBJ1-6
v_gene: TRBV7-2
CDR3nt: TGTGCCAGCAGCTTAGTATCTGGGACAGGGGGCTCACCCCTCCACTTT
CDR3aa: CASSLVSGTGGSPLHF

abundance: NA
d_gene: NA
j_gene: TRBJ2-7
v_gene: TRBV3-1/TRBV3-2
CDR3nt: TGTGCCAGCAGCCCACCAGGGGGGTACGAGCAGTACTTC
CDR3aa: CASSPPGGYEQYF

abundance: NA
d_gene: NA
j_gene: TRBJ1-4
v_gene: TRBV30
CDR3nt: TGTGCCTGGAGTGCGGACAGAGACCTACCTCGGGAAAAACTGTTTTTT
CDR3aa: CAWSADRDLPREKLFF

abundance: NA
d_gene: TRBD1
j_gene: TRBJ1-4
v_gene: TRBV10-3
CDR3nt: TGTGCCATCAGTGAGTCGGAGGACAGGGCGGAGGAAAAACTGTTTTTT
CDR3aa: CAISESEDRAEEKLFF

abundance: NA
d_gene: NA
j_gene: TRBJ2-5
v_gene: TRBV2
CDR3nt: TGTGCCAGCATCGGGGGCCAAGAGACCCAGTACTTC
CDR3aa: CASIGGQETQYF

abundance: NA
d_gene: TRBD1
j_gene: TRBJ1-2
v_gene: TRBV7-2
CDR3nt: TGTGCCAGCAGCCAGGGAGGACAGGGTTTTAACACCTTC
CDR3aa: CASSQGGQGFNTF

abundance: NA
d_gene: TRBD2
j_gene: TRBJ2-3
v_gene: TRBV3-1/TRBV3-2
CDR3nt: TGTGCCAGCAGCCAAGGACTAGCGGGGGATACGCAGTATTTT
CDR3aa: CASSQGLAGDTQYF